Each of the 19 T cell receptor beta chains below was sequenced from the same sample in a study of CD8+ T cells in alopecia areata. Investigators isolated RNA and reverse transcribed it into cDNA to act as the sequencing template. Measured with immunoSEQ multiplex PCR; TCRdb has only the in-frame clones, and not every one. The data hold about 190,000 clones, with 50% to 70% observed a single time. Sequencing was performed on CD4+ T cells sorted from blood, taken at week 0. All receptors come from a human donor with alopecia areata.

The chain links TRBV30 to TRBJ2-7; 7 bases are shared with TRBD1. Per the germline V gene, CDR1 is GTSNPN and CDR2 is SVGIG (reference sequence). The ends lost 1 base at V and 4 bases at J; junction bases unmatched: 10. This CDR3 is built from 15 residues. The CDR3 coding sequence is TGTGCCTGGAGTGCGACCGGGACAGAGGTGTACGAGCAGTACTTC. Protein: CAWSATGTEVYEQYF.

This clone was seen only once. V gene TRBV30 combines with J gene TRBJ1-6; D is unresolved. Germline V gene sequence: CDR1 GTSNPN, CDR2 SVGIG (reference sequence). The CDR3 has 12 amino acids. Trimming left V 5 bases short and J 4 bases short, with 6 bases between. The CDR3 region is CAWDRYNSPLHF. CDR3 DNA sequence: TGTGCCTGGGACCGTTATAATTCACCCCTCCACTTT.

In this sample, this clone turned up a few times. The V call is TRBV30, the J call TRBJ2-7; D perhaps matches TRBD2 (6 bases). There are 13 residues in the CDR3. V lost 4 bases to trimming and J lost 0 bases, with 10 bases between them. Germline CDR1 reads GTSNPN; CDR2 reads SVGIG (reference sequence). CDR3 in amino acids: CAWKGGVSYEQYF. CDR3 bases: TGTGCCTGGAAAGGCGGGGTCTCCTACGAGCAGTACTTC.

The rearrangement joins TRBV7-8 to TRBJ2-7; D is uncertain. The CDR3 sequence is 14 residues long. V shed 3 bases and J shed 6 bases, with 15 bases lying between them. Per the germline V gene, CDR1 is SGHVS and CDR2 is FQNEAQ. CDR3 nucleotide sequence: TGTGCCAGCAGCTTCGGTCCGATCAGGAGCGAGCAGTACTTC. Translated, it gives CASSFGPIRSEQYF.

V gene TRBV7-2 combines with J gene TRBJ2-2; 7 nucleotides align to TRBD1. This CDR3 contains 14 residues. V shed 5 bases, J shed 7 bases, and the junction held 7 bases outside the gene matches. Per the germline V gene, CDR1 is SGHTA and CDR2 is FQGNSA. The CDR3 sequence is CASSRRTGHGELFF. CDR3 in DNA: TGTGCCAGCAGCCGGAGGACAGGACACGGGGAGCTGTTTTTT.

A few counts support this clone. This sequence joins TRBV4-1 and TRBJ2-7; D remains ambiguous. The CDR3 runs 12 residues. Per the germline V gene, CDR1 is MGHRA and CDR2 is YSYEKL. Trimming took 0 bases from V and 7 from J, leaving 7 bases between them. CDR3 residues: CASSQDYREQYF. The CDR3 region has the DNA TGCGCCAGCAGCCAAGACTACCGTGAGCAGTACTTC.

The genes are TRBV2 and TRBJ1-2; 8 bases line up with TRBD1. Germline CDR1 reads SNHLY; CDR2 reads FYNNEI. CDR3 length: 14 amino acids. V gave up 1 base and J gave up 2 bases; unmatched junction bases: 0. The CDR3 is CASSEDRGNYGYTF. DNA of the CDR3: TGTGCCAGCAGTGAAGACAGGGGGAACTATGGCTACACCTTC.

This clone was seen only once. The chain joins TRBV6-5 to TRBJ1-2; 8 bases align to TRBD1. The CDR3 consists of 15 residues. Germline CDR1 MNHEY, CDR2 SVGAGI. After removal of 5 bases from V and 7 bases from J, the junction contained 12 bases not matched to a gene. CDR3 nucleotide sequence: TGTGCCAGCAGTCCGCTCGGGGACAGGTCGAGTGGCTACACCTTC. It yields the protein CASSPLGDRSSGYTF.

The DNA of the CDR3 is TGCAGCGTTTCGGGACAGGGAAACACCGGGGAGCTGTTTTTT. It yields the protein CSVSGQGNTGELFF. The rearrangement uses TRBV29-1 and TRBJ2-2; 9 positions match TRBD1. V trimming: 5 bases; J trimming: 2 bases; junction bases outside the gene matches: 3. Germline-derived CDR1 and CDR2 are SQVTM and ANQGSEA. The length of the CDR3 is 14 residues.

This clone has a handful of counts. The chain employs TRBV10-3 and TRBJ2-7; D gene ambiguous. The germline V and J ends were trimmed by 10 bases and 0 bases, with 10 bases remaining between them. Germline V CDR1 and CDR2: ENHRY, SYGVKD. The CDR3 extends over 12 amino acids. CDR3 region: CATRTTSYEQYF. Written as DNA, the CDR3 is TGTGCCACAAGGACGACCTCCTACGAGCAGTACTTC.

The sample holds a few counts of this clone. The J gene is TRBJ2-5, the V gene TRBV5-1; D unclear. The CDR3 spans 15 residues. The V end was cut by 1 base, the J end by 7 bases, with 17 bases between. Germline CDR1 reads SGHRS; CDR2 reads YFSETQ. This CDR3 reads CASSLTPGRTGTQYF. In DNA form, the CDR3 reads TGCGCCAGCAGCTTGACCCCGGGTCGGACGGGGACCCAGTACTTC.

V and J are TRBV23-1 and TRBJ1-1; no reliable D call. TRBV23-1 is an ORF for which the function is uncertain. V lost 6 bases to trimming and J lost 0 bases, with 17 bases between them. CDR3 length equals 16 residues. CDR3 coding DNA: TGCGCCAGCAGACCCGTTAGGAGCGTAATGAACACTGAAGCTTTCTTT. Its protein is CASRPVRSVMNTEAFF.

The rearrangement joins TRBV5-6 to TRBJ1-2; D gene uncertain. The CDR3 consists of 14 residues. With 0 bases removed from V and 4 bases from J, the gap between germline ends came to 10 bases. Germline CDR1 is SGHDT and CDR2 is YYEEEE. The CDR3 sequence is CASSLGGGTYGYTF. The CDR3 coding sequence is TGTGCCAGCAGCTTGGGCGGCGGAACCTATGGCTACACCTTC.

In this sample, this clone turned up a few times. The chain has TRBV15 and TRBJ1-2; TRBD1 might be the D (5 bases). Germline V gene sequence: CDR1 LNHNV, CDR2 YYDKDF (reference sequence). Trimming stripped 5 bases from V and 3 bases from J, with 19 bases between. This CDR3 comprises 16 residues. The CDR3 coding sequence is TGTGCCACCAGCCTCCAAAGCCTCGGGGCTGACTATGGCTACACCTTC. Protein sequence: CATSLQSLGADYGYTF.

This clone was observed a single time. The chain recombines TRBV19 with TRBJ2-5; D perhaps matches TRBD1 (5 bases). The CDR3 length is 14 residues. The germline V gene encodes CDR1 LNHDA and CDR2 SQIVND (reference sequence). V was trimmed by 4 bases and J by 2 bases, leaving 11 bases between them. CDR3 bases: TGTGCCAGTAGTAGGGGCGACGGACAAGAGACCCAGTACTTC. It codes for CASSRGDGQETQYF.

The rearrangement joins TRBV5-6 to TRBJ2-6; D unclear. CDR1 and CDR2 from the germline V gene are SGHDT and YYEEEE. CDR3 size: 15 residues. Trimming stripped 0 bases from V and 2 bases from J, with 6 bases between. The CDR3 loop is CASSLGLPGANVLTF. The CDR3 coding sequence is TGTGCCAGCAGCTTGGGACTCCCTGGGGCCAACGTCCTGACTTTC. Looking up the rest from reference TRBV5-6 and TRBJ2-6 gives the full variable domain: DAGVTQSPTHLIKTRGQQVTLRCSPKSGHDTVSWYQQALGQGPQFIFQYYEEEERQRGNFPDRFSGHQFPNYSSELNVNALLLGDSALYLCASSLGLPGANVLTFGAGSRLTVL.

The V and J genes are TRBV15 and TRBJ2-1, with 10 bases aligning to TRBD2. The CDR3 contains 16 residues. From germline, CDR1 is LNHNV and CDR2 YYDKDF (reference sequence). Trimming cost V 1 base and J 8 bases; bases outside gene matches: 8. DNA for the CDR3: TGTGCCACCAGCAGAGCGAGCGGGGGGGCCGTAGATGAGCAGTTCTTC. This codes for CATSRASGGAVDEQFF. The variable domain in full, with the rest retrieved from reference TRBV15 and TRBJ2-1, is DAMVIQNPRYQVTQFGKPVTLSCSQTLNHNVMYWYQQKSSQAPKLLFHYYDKDFNNEADTPDNFQSRRPNTSFCFLDIRSPGLGDTAMYLCATSRASGGAVDEQFFGPGTRLTVL.

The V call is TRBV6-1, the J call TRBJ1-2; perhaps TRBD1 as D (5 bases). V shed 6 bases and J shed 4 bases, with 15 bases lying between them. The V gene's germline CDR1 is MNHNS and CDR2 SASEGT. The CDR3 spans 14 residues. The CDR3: CASRKGRAGYGYTF. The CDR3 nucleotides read TGTGCCAGCAGGAAGGGCAGGGCGGGCTATGGCTACACCTTC.

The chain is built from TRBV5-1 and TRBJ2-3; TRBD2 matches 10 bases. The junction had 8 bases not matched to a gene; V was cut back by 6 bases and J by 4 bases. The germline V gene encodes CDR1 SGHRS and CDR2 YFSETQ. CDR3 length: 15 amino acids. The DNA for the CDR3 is TGCGCCAGCACCCAGAGCGGGGGGGCTGCAGATACGCAGTATTTT. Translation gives CASTQSGGAADTQYF.